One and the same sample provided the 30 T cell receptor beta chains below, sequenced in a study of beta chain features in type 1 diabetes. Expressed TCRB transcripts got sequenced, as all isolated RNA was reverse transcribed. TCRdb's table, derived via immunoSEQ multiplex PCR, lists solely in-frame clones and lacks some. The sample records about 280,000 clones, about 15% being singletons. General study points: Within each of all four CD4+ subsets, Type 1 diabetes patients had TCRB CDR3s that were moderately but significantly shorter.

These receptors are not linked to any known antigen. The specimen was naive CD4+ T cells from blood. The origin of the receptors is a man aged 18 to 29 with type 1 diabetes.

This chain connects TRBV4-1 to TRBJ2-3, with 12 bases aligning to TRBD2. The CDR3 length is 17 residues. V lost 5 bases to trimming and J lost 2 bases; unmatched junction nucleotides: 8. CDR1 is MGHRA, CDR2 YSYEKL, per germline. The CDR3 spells CASSKGTSGSATDTQYF. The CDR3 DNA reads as TGCGCCAGCAGCAAAGGGACTAGCGGGTCCGCCACAGATACGCAGTATTTT.

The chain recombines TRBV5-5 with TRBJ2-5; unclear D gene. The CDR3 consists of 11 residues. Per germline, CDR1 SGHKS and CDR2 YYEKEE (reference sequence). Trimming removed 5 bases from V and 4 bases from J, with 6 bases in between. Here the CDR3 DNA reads TGTGCCAGCAGTTTCCGAGAGACCCAGTACTTC. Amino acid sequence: CASSFRETQYF.

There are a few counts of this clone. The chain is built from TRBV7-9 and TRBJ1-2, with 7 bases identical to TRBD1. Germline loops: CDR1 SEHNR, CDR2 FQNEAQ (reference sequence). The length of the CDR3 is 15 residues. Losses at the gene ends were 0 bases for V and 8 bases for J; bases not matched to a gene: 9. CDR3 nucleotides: TGTGCCAGCAGCTTAGCTGCAGGGGGAATCGGAGGCTACACCTTC. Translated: CASSLAAGGIGGYTF.

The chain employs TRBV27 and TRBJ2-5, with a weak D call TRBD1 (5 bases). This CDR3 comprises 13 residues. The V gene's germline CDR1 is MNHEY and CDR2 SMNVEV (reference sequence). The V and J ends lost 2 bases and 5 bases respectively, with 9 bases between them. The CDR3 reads CASSLRGLETQYF. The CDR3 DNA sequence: TGTGCCAGCAGTTTAAGGGGCTTGGAGACCCAGTACTTC.

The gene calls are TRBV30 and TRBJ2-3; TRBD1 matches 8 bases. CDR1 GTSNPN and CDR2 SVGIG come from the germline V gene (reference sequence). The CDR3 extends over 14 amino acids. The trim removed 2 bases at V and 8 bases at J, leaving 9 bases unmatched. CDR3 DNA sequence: TGTGCCTGGAGTCCCGGACAGGGATGGGTTACGCAGTATTTT. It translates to CAWSPGQGWVTQYF.

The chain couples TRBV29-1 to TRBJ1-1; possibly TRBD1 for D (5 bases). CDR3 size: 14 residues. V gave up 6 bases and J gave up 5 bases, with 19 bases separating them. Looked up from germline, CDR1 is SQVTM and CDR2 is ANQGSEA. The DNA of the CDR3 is TGCAGCGTGCTGATGCTGACAGCACAGACTGAAGCTTTCTTT. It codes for CSVLMLTAQTEAFF.

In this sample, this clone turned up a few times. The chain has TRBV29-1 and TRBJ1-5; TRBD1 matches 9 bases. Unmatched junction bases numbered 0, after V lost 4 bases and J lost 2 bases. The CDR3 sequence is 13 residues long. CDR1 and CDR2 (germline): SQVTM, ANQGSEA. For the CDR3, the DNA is TGCAGCGTTGGACAGGGGGGCAATCAGCCCCAGCATTTT. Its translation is CSVGQGGNQPQHF.

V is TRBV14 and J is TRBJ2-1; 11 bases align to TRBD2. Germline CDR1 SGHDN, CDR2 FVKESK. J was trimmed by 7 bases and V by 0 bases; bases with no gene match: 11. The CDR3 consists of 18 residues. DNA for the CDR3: TGTGCCAGCAGCCAAGATCTCTTGGTAGCGGGGGGGCTTAATGAGCAGTTCTTC. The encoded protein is CASSQDLLVAGGLNEQFF.

This chain's CDR3 is CASSSRQGGFEQFF. The CDR3 bases are TGTGCCAGCAGCTCCCGACAGGGTGGCTTTGAGCAGTTCTTC. The gene calls are TRBV5-6 and TRBJ2-1; 7 bases are shared with TRBD1. Trimming cost V 3 bases and J 9 bases; bases outside gene matches: 9. This CDR3 is built from 14 residues. Germline CDR1 SGHDT, CDR2 YYEEEE.

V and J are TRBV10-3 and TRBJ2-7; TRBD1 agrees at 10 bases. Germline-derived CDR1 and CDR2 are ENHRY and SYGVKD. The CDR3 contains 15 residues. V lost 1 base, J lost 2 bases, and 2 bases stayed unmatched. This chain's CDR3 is CAISEYGTGAYEQYF. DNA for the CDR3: TGTGCCATCAGTGAGTACGGGACAGGGGCCTACGAGCAGTACTTC.

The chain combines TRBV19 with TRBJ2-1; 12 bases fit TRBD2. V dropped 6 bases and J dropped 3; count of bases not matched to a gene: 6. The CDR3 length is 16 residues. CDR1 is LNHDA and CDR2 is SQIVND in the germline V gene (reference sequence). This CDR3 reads CASRGLAGLIYNEQFF. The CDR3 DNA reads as TGTGCCAGTAGGGGACTAGCGGGCCTCATCTACAATGAGCAGTTCTTC.

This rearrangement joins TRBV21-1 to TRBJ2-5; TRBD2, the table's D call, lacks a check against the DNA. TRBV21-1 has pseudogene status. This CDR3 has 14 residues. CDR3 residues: CASRSTLGEETQYF. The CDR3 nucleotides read TGTGCCAGCAGGAGCACTCTGGGAGAAGAGACCCAGTACTTC.

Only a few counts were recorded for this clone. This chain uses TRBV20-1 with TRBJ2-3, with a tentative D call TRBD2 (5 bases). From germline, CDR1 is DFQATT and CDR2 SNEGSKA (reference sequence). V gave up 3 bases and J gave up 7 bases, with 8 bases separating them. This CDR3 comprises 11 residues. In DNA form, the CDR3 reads TGCAGTGCTAGGGCGGACTATACGCAGTATTTT. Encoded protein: CSARADYTQYF.

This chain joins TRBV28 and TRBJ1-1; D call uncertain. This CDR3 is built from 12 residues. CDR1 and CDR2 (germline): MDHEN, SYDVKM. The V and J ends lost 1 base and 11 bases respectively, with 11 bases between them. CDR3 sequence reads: CASSLFLGGAFF. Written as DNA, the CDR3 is TGTGCCAGCAGTTTATTCCTAGGAGGGGCTTTCTTT.

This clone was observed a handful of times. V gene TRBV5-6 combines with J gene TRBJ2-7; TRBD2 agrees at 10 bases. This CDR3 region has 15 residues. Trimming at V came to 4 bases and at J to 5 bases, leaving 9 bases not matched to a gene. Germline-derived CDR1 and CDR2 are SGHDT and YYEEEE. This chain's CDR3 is CASSTSSGSTHEQYF. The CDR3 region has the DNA TGTGCCAGCAGCACCTCTAGCGGGAGTACCCACGAGCAGTACTTC.

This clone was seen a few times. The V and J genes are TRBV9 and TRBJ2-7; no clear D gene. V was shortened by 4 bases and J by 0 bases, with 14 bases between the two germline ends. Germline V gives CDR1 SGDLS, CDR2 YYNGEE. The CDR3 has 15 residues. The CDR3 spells CASSPSSAFSYEQYF. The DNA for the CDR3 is TGTGCCAGCAGCCCGTCCAGCGCCTTCTCCTACGAGCAGTACTTC.

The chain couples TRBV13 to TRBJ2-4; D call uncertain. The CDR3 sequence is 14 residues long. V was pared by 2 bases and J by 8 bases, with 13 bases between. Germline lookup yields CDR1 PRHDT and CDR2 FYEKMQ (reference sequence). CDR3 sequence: CASSLITAIHIQYF. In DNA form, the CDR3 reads TGTGCCAGCAGCTTAATAACAGCAATTCACATTCAGTACTTC.

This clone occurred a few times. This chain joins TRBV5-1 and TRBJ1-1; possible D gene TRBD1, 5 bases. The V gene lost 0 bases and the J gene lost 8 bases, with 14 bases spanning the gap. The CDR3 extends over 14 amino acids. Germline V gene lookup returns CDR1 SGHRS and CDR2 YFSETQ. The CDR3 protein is CASSLDSLGVEAFF. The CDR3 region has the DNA TGCGCCAGCAGCTTGGACAGTTTAGGGGTGGAAGCTTTCTTT.

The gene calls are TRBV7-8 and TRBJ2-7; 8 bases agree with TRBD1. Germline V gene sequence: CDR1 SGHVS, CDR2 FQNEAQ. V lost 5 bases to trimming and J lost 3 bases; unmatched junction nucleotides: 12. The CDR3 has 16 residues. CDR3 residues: CASSPKRTGIYYEQYF. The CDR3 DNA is TGTGCCAGCAGCCCAAAGCGGACAGGGATCTACTACGAGCAGTACTTC.

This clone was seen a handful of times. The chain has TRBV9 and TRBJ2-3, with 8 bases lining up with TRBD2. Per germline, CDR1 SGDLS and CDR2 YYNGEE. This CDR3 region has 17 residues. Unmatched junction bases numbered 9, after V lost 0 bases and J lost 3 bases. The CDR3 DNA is TGTGCCAGCAGCGTAGAAGGGAGCGGGAGATCAACAGATACGCAGTATTTT. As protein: CASSVEGSGRSTDTQYF. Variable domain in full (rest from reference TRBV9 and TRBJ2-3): DSGVTQTPKHLITATGQRVTLRCSPRSGDLSVYWYQQSLDQGLQFLIQYYNGEERAKGNILERFSAQQFPDLHSELNLSSLELGDSALYFCASSVEGSGRSTDTQYFGPGTRLTVL.

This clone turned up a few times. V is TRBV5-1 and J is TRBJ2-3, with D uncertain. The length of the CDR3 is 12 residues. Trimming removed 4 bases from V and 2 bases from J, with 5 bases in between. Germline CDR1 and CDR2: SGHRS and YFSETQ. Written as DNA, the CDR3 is TGCGCCAGCAGCATCAACACAGATACGCAGTATTTT. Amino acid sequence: CASSINTDTQYF.

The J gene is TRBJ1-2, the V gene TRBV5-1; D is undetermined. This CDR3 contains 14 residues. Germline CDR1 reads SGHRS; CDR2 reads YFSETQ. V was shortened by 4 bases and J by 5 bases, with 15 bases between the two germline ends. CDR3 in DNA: TGCGCCAGCAGCCCACGGAATGGGCCTTATGGCTACACCTTC. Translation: CASSPRNGPYGYTF.

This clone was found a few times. In nucleotides, the CDR3 is TGCAGCGTTGAGGGGAGACAGGGGGCGCAAGGGGAGACCCAGTACTTC. It encodes CSVEGRQGAQGETQYF. The chain carries TRBV29-1 and TRBJ2-5; 10 bases map to TRBD1. The ends lost 3 bases at V and 5 bases at J; junction bases unmatched: 12. The CDR3 is 16 amino acids. Germline loops: CDR1 SQVTM, CDR2 ANQGSEA.

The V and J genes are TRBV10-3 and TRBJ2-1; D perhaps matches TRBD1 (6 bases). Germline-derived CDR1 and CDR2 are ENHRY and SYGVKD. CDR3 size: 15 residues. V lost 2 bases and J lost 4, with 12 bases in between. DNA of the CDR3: TGTGCCATCAGTGAGAACAGGGACGTATACAATGAGCAGTTCTTC. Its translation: CAISENRDVYNEQFF.

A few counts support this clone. The CDR3 DNA is TGCAGCGTAGCCGACAGCGATCAGCCCCAGCATTTT. This gives the protein CSVADSDQPQHF. The chain has TRBV29-1 and TRBJ1-5, with D perhaps TRBD1 (5 bases). Trimming stripped 6 bases from V and 5 bases from J, with 11 bases between. Germline V gene sequence: CDR1 SQVTM, CDR2 ANQGSEA. This CDR3 is built from 12 residues.

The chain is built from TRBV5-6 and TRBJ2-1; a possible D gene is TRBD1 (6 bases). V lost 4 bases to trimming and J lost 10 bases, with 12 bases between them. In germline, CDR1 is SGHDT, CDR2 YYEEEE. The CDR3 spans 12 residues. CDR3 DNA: TGTGCCAGCAGCAGGGGGACACACGAGCAGTTCTTC. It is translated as CASSRGTHEQFF.

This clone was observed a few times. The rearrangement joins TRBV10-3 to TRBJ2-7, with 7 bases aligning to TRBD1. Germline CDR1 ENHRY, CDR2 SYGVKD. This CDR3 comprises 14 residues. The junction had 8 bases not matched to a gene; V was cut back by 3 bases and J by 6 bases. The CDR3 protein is CAISDTGAEAEQYF. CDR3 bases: TGTGCCATCAGTGACACAGGGGCAGAGGCCGAGCAGTACTTC.

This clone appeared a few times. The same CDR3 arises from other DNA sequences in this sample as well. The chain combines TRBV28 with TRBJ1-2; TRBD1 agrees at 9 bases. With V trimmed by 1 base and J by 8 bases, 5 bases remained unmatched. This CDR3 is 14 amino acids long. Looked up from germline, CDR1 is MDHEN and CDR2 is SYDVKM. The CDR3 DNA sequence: TGTGCCAGCAGTTTATCGGACAGGGGCTACGGCTACACCTTC. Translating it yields CASSLSDRGYGYTF.

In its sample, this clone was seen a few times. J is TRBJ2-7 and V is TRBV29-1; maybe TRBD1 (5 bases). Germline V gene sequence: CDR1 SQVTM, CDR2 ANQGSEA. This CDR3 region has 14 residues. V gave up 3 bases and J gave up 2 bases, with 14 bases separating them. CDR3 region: CSVEVRQGPYEQYF. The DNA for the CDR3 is TGCAGCGTTGAGGTTAGGCAGGGCCCCTACGAGCAGTACTTC.

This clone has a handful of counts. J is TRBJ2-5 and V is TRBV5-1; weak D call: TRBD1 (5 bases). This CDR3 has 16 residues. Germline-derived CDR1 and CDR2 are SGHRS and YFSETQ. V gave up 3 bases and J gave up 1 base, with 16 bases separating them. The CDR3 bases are TGCGCCAGCAGCTCGAGACCCGACAGACTCCAAGAGACCCAGTACTTC. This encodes CASSSRPDRLQETQYF.